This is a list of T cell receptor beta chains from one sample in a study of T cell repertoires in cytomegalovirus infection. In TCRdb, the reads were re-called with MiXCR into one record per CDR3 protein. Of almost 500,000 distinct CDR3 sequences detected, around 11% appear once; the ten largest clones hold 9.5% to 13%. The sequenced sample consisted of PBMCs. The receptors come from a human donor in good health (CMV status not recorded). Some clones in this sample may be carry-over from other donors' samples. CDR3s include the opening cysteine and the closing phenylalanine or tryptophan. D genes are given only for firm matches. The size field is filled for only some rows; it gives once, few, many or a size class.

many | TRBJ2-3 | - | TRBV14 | CASSQRAPITDTQYF | TGTGCCAGCAGCCAACGGGCCCCAATCACAGATACGCAGTATTTT
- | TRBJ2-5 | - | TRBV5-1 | CASSFNGMKTQYF | TGCGCCAGCAGCTTTAATGGGATGAAGACCCAGTACTTC
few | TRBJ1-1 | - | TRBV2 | CASKPNHPGTAGTEAFF | TGTGCCAGCAAGCCCAACCACCCAGGGACGGCGGGGACTGAAGCTTTCTTT
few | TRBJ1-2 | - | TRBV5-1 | CASSLQGIGYTF | TGCGCCAGCAGCTTGCAGGGAATCGGCTACACCTTC
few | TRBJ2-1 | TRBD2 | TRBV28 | CASSPPGTSGVPVF | TGTGCCAGCAGTCCCCCCGGGACTAGCGGGGTCCCGGTCTTC
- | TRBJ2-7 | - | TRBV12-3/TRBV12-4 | CASSVRRGSYEQYF | TGTGCCAGCAGTGTTCGTCGCGGTTCCTACGAGCAGTACTTC
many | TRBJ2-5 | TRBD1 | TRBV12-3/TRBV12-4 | CASSWTGALSGETQYF | TGTGCCAGCAGTTGGACAGGGGCCCTATCAGGGGAGACCCAGTACTTC
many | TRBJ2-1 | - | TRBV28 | CASSTYNEQFF | TGTGCCAGCAGCACGTACAATGAGCAGTTCTTC
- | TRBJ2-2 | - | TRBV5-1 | CATRTEPNTGELFF | TGCGCCACTCGGACAGAGCCGAACACCGGGGAGCTGTTTTTT
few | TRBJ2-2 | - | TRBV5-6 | CASNRRGGTGELFF | TGTGCCAGCAACCGAAGGGGGGGAACCGGGGAGCTGTTTTTT
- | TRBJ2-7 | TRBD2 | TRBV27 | CASSSGLAYYEQYF | TGTGCCAGCAGTTCGGGACTAGCGTACTACGAGCAGTACTTC
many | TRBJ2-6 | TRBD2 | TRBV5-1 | CASSFRTSGSVGANVLTF | TGCGCCAGCAGCTTCAGGACTAGCGGGAGTGTTGGGGCCAACGTCCTGACTTTC
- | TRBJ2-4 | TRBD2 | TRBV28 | CASIDTSGEDIQYF | TGTGCCAGCATAGACACTAGCGGAGAGGACATTCAGTACTTC
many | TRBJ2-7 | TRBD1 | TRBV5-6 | CASSSDRVYYEQYF | TGTGCCAGCAGCTCGGACAGGGTTTACTACGAGCAGTACTTC
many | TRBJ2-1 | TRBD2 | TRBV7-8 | CASTSGGSTPNEQFF | TGTGCCAGCACCAGTGGCGGGAGTACTCCAAATGAGCAGTTCTTC
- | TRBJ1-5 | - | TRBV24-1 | CATSAGLLQPQHF | TGTGCCACCAGTGCTGGTCTTCTACAGCCCCAGCATTTT
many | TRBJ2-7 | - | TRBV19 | CASSGVGADYEQYF | TGTGCCAGTAGTGGGGTAGGAGCTGACTACGAGCAGTACTTC
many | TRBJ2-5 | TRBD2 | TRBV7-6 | CASSLGTSGGAQETQYF | TGTGCCAGCAGCTTGGGTACTAGCGGGGGGGCTCAAGAGACCCAGTACTTC
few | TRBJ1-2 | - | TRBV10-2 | CASSESGGSYTF | TGCGCCAGCAGTGAGTCTGGGGGTAGCTACACCTTC
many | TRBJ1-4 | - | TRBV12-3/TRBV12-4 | CASSLKATNEKLFF | TGTGCCAGCAGTTTAAAGGCAACTAATGAAAAACTGTTTTTT
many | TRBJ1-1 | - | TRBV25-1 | CASSEGGGTEAFF | TGTGCCAGCAGTGAAGGAGGGGGCACTGAAGCTTTCTTT
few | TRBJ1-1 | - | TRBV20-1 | CSARRAGRGASEAFF | TGCAGTGCTAGACGCGCCGGGCGCGGGGCTAGTGAAGCTTTCTTT
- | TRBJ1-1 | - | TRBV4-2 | CASMKEKTGGGTEAFF | TGTGCCAGCATGAAAGAGAAGACGGGCGGGGGTACTGAAGCTTTCTTT
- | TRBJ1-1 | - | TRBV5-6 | CASSSGTNEAFF | TGTGCCAGCAGCTCGGGGACCAATGAAGCTTTCTTT
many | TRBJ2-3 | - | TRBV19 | CASTTPRTDTQYF | TGTGCCAGTACCACCCCTCGCACAGATACGCAGTATTTT
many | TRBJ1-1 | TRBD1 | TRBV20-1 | CSARTDRDGAFF | TGCAGTGCTAGAACCGACAGGGATGGAGCTTTCTTT
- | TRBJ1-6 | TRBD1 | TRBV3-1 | CASSQEFQGARSPLHF | TGTGCCAGCAGCCAAGAGTTTCAGGGGGCGCGGTCACCCCTCCACTTT
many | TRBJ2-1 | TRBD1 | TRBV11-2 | CASSQTGDALYNEQFF | TGTGCCAGCAGTCAGACAGGGGACGCCTTATACAATGAGCAGTTCTTC
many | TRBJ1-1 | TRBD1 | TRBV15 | CATRNRDRGTEAFF | TGTGCCACCCGAAACCGGGACAGGGGCACTGAAGCTTTCTTT
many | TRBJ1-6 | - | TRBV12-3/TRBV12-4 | CASSLSNEKKGRYNSPLHF | TGTGCCAGCAGTTTAAGCAATGAGAAAAAGGGGAGGTATAATTCACCCCTCCACTTT
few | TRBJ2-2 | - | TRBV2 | CASSGGEGGELFF | TGTGCCAGCAGTGGAGGGGAAGGCGGGGAGCTGTTTTTT
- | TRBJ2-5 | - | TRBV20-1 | CSASRGLDGSETQYF | TGCAGTGCTAGCCGAGGCTTGGATGGGTCTGAGACCCAGTACTTC
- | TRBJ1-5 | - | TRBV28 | CATSPRGRNQPQHF | TGTGCCACCTCTCCCAGGGGCCGTAATCAGCCCCAGCATTTT
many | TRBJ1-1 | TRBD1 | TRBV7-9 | CASSRGGTGVNTEAFF | TGTGCCAGCAGCCGGGGAGGGACAGGGGTGAACACTGAAGCTTTCTTT
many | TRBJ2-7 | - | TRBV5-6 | CASSLPGLPYEQYF | TGTGCCAGCAGCCTCCCGGGCCTCCCCTACGAGCAGTACTTC
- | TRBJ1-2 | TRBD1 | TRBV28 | CASTSLTGTNYGYTF | TGTGCCAGCACTTCCCTGACAGGGACTAACTATGGCTACACCTTC
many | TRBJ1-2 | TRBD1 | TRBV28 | CASSLWTQGGDGYTF | TGTGCCAGCAGTTTATGGACTCAGGGGGGTGATGGCTACACCTTC
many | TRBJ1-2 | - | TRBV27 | CASSFGGLDYGYTF | TGTGCCAGCAGTTTCGGGGGGCTTGACTATGGCTACACCTTC
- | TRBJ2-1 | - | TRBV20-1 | CSAPSGRGIYNEQFF | TGCAGTGCCCCCTCGGGCAGGGGAATCTACAATGAGCAGTTCTTC
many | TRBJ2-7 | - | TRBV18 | CASSPPPAPSNEQYF | TGTGCCAGCTCTCCACCGCCCGCACCCTCTAACGAGCAGTACTTC
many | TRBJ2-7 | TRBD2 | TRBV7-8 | CASTKTGGSYEQYF | TGTGCCAGCACTAAAACGGGAGGTTCCTACGAGCAGTACTTC
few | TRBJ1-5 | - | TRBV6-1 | CASRSGNQPQHF | TGTGCCAGCAGGAGTGGTAATCAGCCCCAGCATTTT
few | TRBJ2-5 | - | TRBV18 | CASSPPRAYQETQYF | TGTGCCAGCTCACCACCCAGGGCCTACCAAGAGACCCAGTACTTC
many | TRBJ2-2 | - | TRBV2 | CASSVRGAPTGELFF | TGTGCCAGCAGTGTACGGGGGGCCCCCACCGGGGAGCTGTTTTTT
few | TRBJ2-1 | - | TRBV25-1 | CASSEWRGGFGSYNEQFF | TGTGCCAGCAGTGAATGGCGAGGGGGGTTCGGATCCTACAATGAGCAGTTCTTC
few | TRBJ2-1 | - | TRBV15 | CATSRDRGVGPYNEQFF | TGTGCCACCAGCAGAGATAGGGGGGTGGGTCCCTACAATGAGCAGTTCTTC